One sample yielded the 26 T cell receptor beta chains listed below, sequenced in a study of cytomegalovirus exposure and HLA in healthy donors. Primers for the PCR totalled 60 Vbeta and 13 Jbeta. The data were produced by immunoSEQ multiplex PCR, yet TCRdb's version contains in-frame clones alone and is incomplete. The data show some 150,000 clones, roughly 80% seen once. Input material: PBMCs. The receptors shown here come from a young man in good health and CMV-seropositive.

The rearrangement links TRBV10-3 to TRBJ2-1; D perhaps matches TRBD1 (6 bases). Per the germline V gene, CDR1 is ENHRY and CDR2 is SYGVKD. This CDR3 contains 13 residues. The germline V and J ends were trimmed by 6 bases and 4 bases, with 10 bases remaining between them. The CDR3 nucleotides read TGTGCCATCAGGGGCACAGGGTACAATGAGCAGTTCTTC. Its protein product is CAIRGTGYNEQFF.

The rearrangement uses TRBV6-1 and TRBJ1-1; 8 bases map to TRBD1. The length of the CDR3 is 14 residues. Germline V gene lookup returns CDR1 MNHNS and CDR2 SASEGT. V trimming: 5 bases; J trimming: 1 base; junction bases outside the gene matches: 3. The CDR3 sequence: CASSRTGWNTEAFF. CDR3 in DNA: TGTGCCAGCAGTCGGACAGGGTGGAACACTGAAGCTTTCTTT.

The chain links TRBV30 to TRBJ2-7, with D tentatively TRBD2 (5 bases). The V end lost 7 bases, the J end lost 4 bases, and 17 bases lay between the germline ends. This CDR3 is 13 amino acids long. Germline CDR1 is GTSNPN and CDR2 is SVGIG (reference sequence). CDR3 in amino acids: CALDGTGKYEQYF. CDR3 in DNA: TGTGCCTTAGACGGAACCGGGAAGTACGAGCAGTACTTC.

The V and J genes are TRBV25-1 and TRBJ2-1; 9 bases map to TRBD2. J lost 7 bases, V lost 2 bases, and 6 bases had no gene match. Germline V gives CDR1 MGHDK, CDR2 SYGVNS. The CDR3 spans 15 residues. The CDR3 protein is CASSEGAGGWNEQFF. The DNA of the CDR3 is TGTGCCAGCAGTGAAGGGGCGGGGGGGTGGAATGAGCAGTTCTTC.

The CDR3 here is CASSSSPGQGNSPLHF. CDR3 bases: TGCGCCAGCAGCAGTTCTCCGGGACAGGGGAATTCACCCCTCCACTTT. The genes are TRBV5-1 and TRBJ1-6; 10 bases agree with TRBD1. Germline V CDR1 and CDR2: SGHRS, YFSETQ. With V trimmed by 4 bases and J by 7 bases, 8 bases remained unmatched. This CDR3 is built from 16 residues.

The gene calls are TRBV5-4 and TRBJ2-3; 14 bases align to TRBD2. The junction had 11 bases not matched to a gene; V was cut back by 2 bases and J by 0 bases. CDR3 length equals 20 residues. In germline, CDR1 is SGHNT, CDR2 YYREEE (reference sequence). CDR3 DNA sequence: TGTGCCAGCAGCTTTGAGGGGGGACTAGCGGGGGCCTCGAGCACAGATACGCAGTATTTT. This encodes CASSFEGGLAGASSTDTQYF.

This chain connects TRBV15 to TRBJ1-5; D not resolved. This CDR3 contains 13 residues. Germline assignment: CDR1 LNHNV and CDR2 YYDKDF (reference sequence). V lost 5 bases to trimming and J lost 11 bases, with 16 bases between them. The DNA of the CDR3 is TGTGCCACCAGCCCCGACCGGGGAGCGTCCCAGCATTTT. Its translation is CATSPDRGASQHF.

V gene TRBV2 combines with J gene TRBJ1-1, with a tentative D call TRBD1 (6 bases). The CDR3 spans 14 residues. V dropped 6 bases and J dropped 4 bases, with 15 bases sitting between them. Germline lookup yields CDR1 SNHLY and CDR2 FYNNEI. In nucleotides, the CDR3 is TGTGCCAGCAGGGGGACAAAATTGGGCACTGAAGCTTTCTTT. Amino acid sequence: CASRGTKLGTEAFF.

V usage is TRBV4-1 and J usage is TRBJ2-7; D is undetermined. The germline V gene has CDR1 MGHRA and CDR2 YSYEKL. The CDR3 consists of 14 residues. Trimming left V 1 base short and J 4 bases short, with 11 bases between. CDR3 nucleotides: TGCGCCAGCAGCCAAGGGGCCGCTATTTACGAGCAGTACTTC. Translation: CASSQGAAIYEQYF.

This sequence joins TRBV19 and TRBJ1-1; possible D gene TRBD1, 5 bases. The germline V gene has CDR1 LNHDA and CDR2 SQIVND (reference sequence). Trimming took 11 bases from V and 2 from J, leaving 12 bases between them. The CDR3 sequence is 12 residues long. Here the CDR3 DNA reads TGTGCCGCCAGGGCGGGAAACACTGAAGCTTTCTTT. It codes for CAARAGNTEAFF.

V and J are TRBV2 and TRBJ1-2; perhaps TRBD1 as D (5 bases). The germline V and J ends were trimmed by 3 bases and 14 bases, with 25 bases remaining between them. The CDR3 length is 15 residues. The germline CDR1 and CDR2 sequences are SNHLY and FYNNEI. The CDR3 here is CASSETNYRQPESTF. The CDR3 nucleotides are TGTGCCAGCAGTGAGACAAACTACCGACAGCCTGAGTCGACCTTC.

The V and J genes are TRBV19 and TRBJ2-4, with D unresolved. Trimming stripped 3 bases from V and 6 bases from J, with 9 bases between. The CDR3 covers 13 residues. CDR1 is LNHDA and CDR2 is SQIVND in the germline V gene (reference sequence). The CDR3 DNA follows: TGTGCCAGTAGTATCGACTCGACAAACATTCAGTACTTC. It yields the protein CASSIDSTNIQYF. Based on the CDR3 plus reference TRBV19 and TRBJ2-4, the full variable domain is DGGITQSPKYLFRKEGQNVTLSCEQNLNHDAMYWYRQDPGQGLRLIYYSQIVNDFQKGDIAEGYSVSREKKESFPLTVTSAQKNPTAFYLCASSIDSTNIQYFGAGTRLSVL.

This clone was detected only once. The chain has TRBV12-5 and TRBJ2-1; 10 nucleotides line up with TRBD2. Germline V CDR1 and CDR2: LGHNT, FRNRAP. The trim removed 4 bases at V and 7 bases at J, leaving 1 base unmatched. CDR3 size: 13 residues. CDR3 loop: CASGSSGGNEQFF. DNA for the CDR3: TGTGCTAGTGGTTCTAGCGGGGGAAATGAGCAGTTCTTC. Complete variable domain (other parts from reference TRBV12-5 and TRBJ2-1): DARVTQTPRHKVTEMGQEVTMRCQPILGHNTVFWYRQTMMQGLELLAYFRNRAPLDDSGMPKDRFSAEMPDATLATLKIQPSEPRDSAVYFCASGSSGGNEQFFGPGTRLTVL.

The chain couples TRBV7-9 to TRBJ1-3; D is unclear. The germline V and J ends were trimmed by 2 bases and 0 bases, with 11 bases remaining between them. The germline V gene has CDR1 SEHNR and CDR2 FQNEAQ (reference sequence). The CDR3 loop spans 16 amino acids. CDR3 in DNA: TGTGCCAGCAGCTTACAGAATATACGCTCTGGAAACACCATATATTTT. This gives the protein CASSLQNIRSGNTIYF.

The J gene is TRBJ2-1, the V gene TRBV4-3; maybe TRBD2 (6 bases). CDR3 length: 17 amino acids. The germline V and J ends were trimmed by 0 bases and 0 bases, with 12 bases remaining between them. Germline CDR1 is LGHNA and CDR2 is YSLEER. In nucleotides, the CDR3 is TGCGCCAGCAGCCAAGATGGGGCCGGGAGCTCCTACAATGAGCAGTTCTTC. Protein product: CASSQDGAGSSYNEQFF.

The gene calls are TRBV4-1 and TRBJ2-7; the match to TRBD1 covers 7 bases. The CDR3 is 15 amino acids. V was pared by 1 base and J by 2 bases, with 5 bases of the junction left unmatched. From germline, CDR1 is MGHRA and CDR2 YSYEKL. In DNA, the CDR3 is TGCGCCAGCAGCCAAGTACAGGGGTCTACCTACGAGCAGTACTTC. It encodes CASSQVQGSTYEQYF.

The table lists this clone with a count of one. V is TRBV29-1 and J is TRBJ1-1, with 8 bases fitting TRBD1. The trim removed 4 bases at V and 4 bases at J, leaving 2 bases unmatched. The CDR3 sequence is 12 residues long. Germline lookup yields CDR1 SQVTM and CDR2 ANQGSEA. The CDR3 region is CSVGTGPTEAFF. In nucleotides, the CDR3 is TGCAGCGTTGGGACAGGGCCCACTGAAGCTTTCTTT.

This chain links TRBV9 with TRBJ2-7, with 12 bases matching TRBD2. This CDR3 has 16 residues. J lost 7 bases, V lost 0 bases, and 8 bases had no gene match. CDR1 is SGDLS and CDR2 is YYNGEE in the germline V gene. The CDR3 here is CASSVASGGALGEQYF. The CDR3 DNA reads as TGTGCCAGCAGCGTAGCTAGCGGGGGGGCCTTGGGAGAGCAGTACTTC.

This clone was recorded a few times. This chain connects TRBV19 to TRBJ1-5, with 8 bases aligning to TRBD1. CDR1 and CDR2 (germline): LNHDA, SQIVND (reference sequence). V gave up 4 bases and J gave up 1 base; unmatched junction bases: 3. The CDR3 spans 15 residues. This CDR3 is CASSTRQGSNQPQHF. The CDR3 nucleotides read TGTGCCAGTAGTACTAGACAGGGGAGCAATCAGCCCCAGCATTTT.

The V call is TRBV7-9, the J call TRBJ2-7, with TRBD2 as a possible D gene (5 bases). The germline V gene has CDR1 SEHNR and CDR2 FQNEAQ (reference sequence). CDR3 size: 14 residues. V was trimmed by 5 bases and J by 2 bases, leaving 13 bases between them. Written as DNA, the CDR3 is TGTGCCAGCAGCGAAGAGGGTCTACCCTACGAGCAGTACTTC. Protein sequence: CASSEEGLPYEQYF.

The rearrangement uses TRBV7-9 and TRBJ2-7; the D gene is possibly TRBD2 (6 bases). CDR1 is SEHNR and CDR2 is FQNEAQ in the germline V gene (reference sequence). The CDR3 extends over 13 amino acids. The V gene lost 3 bases and the J gene lost 3 bases, with 9 bases spanning the gap. CDR3 protein: CASSLEGYYEQYF. DNA for the CDR3: TGTGCCAGCAGCTTGGAGGGCTACTACGAGCAGTACTTC.

This chain uses TRBV28 with TRBJ2-4; the match to TRBD2 covers 9 bases. The V gene's germline CDR1 is MDHEN and CDR2 SYDVKM. The CDR3 has 17 amino acids. V lost 5 bases, J lost 5 bases, and 13 bases stayed unmatched. The DNA for the CDR3 is TGTGCCAGCAGTCCTAGCGGGGTCTACAGTGGCCAAAACATTCAGTACTTC. Residues: CASSPSGVYSGQNIQYF.

This clone has only one observation. The chain joins TRBV28 to TRBJ2-3; maybe TRBD1 (6 bases). The CDR3 has 14 amino acids. Germline V lookup: CDR1 MDHEN, CDR2 SYDVKM. V gave up 4 bases and J gave up 2 bases, with 10 bases separating them. In nucleotides, the CDR3 is TGTGCCAGCAGTTCAGGGGCCCTCACAGATACGCAGTATTTT. Translation: CASSSGALTDTQYF.

The chain couples TRBV4-1 to TRBJ2-1; 7 nucleotides match TRBD2. Trimming took 3 bases from V and 8 from J; bases not matched to a gene: 10. This CDR3 has 15 amino acids. From germline, CDR1 is MGHRA and CDR2 YSYEKL. In nucleotides, the CDR3 is TGCGCCAGCAGCCACACTTTGGGGAGGGAATATGAGCAGTTCTTC. It yields the protein CASSHTLGREYEQFF.

CDR3 sequence reads: CASSDTRSGSPLHF. In nucleotides, the CDR3 is TGTGCCAGCAGTGATACCCGCAGCGGCTCACCCCTCCACTTT. The V call is TRBV2, the J call TRBJ1-6; D is unclear. With 3 bases removed from V and 10 bases from J, the gap between germline ends came to 13 bases. Germline CDR1 and CDR2: SNHLY and FYNNEI. This CDR3 region has 14 residues. The full variable domain, its missing parts supplied by reference TRBV2 and TRBJ1-6, is EPEVTQTPSHQVTQMGQEVILRCVPISNHLYFYWYRQILGQKVEFLVSFYNNEISEKSEIFDDQFSVERPDGSNFTLKIRSTKLEDSAMYFCASSDTRSGSPLHFGNGTRLTVT.

CDR3 amino acids: CASRATRGEEQYF. The CDR3 nucleotides are TGTGCCAGCAGGGCCACCCGGGGAGAAGAGCAGTACTTC. The rearrangement joins TRBV6-1 to TRBJ2-7, with D possibly matching TRBD2 (5 bases). CDR3 length: 13 amino acids. Between the trimmed V and J ends, which lost 6 bases and 7 bases, there was a span of 16 bases. Germline V gene sequence: CDR1 MNHNS, CDR2 SASEGT.